The 25 T cell receptor beta chains reported below all come from one sample, sequenced in a study of blood T cell repertoires in COVID-19. Profiling relied on immunoSEQ multiplex PCR, and the TCRdb table lists in-frame clones only, not all of them. This table holds roughly 120,000 clones, approximately 83% found once. The sequenced sample consisted of peripheral blood. These receptor sequences come from a woman in her 70s with acute or convalescent COVID-19.

V usage is TRBV2 and J usage is TRBJ2-5; D might be TRBD2 (7 bases). This CDR3 region has 15 residues. Germline V lookup: CDR1 SNHLY, CDR2 FYNNEI. The germline V and J ends were trimmed by 4 bases and 1 base, with 13 bases remaining between them. Here the CDR3 reads CASSAGGRVQETQYF. In DNA, the CDR3 is TGTGCCAGCAGTGCCGGGGGGCGCGTCCAAGAGACCCAGTACTTC.

The J gene is TRBJ2-3, the V gene TRBV5-1, with D perhaps matching TRBD1 (6 bases). The germline V gene has CDR1 SGHRS and CDR2 YFSETQ. The CDR3 totals 13 residues. Trimming shortened V by 0 bases and J by 5 bases, and 7 bases separated the two germline ends. CDR3 coding DNA: TGCGCCAGCAGCTTGGAGGGGGTAGATACGCAGTATTTT. Amino acid sequence: CASSLEGVDTQYF.

J is TRBJ1-5 and V is TRBV7-2, with 8 positions matching TRBD1. Unmatched junction bases numbered 8, after V lost 4 bases and J lost 6 bases. Germline loops: CDR1 SGHTA, CDR2 FQGNSA. CDR3 length: 15 amino acids. CDR3 residues: CASSSQDRAGQPQHF. CDR3 in DNA: TGTGCCAGCAGCTCCCAGGACAGGGCGGGTCAGCCCCAGCATTTT.

The chain combines TRBV11-2 with TRBJ2-3; D is undetermined. This CDR3 comprises 13 residues. Trimming pared 5 bases from V and 4 bases from J, leaving 10 bases between. Germline lookup yields CDR1 SGHAT and CDR2 FQNNGV. CDR3 DNA sequence: TGTGCCAGCAGCCCTAGTGGCGCAGATACGCAGTATTTT. It codes for CASSPSGADTQYF.

The chain combines TRBV10-3 with TRBJ2-3; perhaps TRBD2 as D (6 bases). This CDR3 region has 14 residues. From germline, CDR1 is ENHRY and CDR2 SYGVKD. Trimming shortened V by 2 bases and J by 1 base, and 7 bases separated the two germline ends. The CDR3 reads CAISEERGTDTQYF. As DNA, the CDR3 is TGTGCCATCAGTGAGGAGCGGGGCACAGATACGCAGTATTTT.

This rearrangement joins TRBV30 to TRBJ2-5; TRBD2 matches at 10 bases. Germline CDR1 reads GTSNPN; CDR2 reads SVGIG (reference sequence). The CDR3 sequence is 15 residues long. Trimming at V came to 0 bases and at J to 1 base, leaving 2 bases not matched to a gene. The CDR3 DNA follows: TGTGCCTGGAGTGTACTAGCGGGAATCCAAGAGACCCAGTACTTC. Its protein product is CAWSVLAGIQETQYF.

The chain has TRBV6-2 or TRBV6-3 and TRBJ2-5, with 7 bases fitting TRBD2. With V trimmed by 0 bases and J by 5 bases, 6 bases remained unmatched. Germline lookup yields CDR1 MNHEY and CDR2 SVGEGT. CDR3 size: 15 residues. As DNA, the CDR3 is TGTGCCAGCAGTTACTCCGATACTAGCGCCGAGACCCAGTACTTC. Its protein is CASSYSDTSAETQYF.

The V and J genes are TRBV30 and TRBJ2-3; 11 bases agree with TRBD2. This CDR3 contains 13 residues. Germline loops: CDR1 GTSNPN, CDR2 SVGIG (reference sequence). The CDR3 coding sequence is TGTGCTCTTAGACTAGCGGGGACAGATACGCAGTATTTT. Its translation: CALRLAGTDTQYF.

The chain uses TRBV19 and TRBJ2-1, with a possible D match to TRBD2 (5 bases). This CDR3 region has 14 residues. Trimming removed 2 bases at V and 7 bases at J, with 12 bases between. The germline V gene has CDR1 LNHDA and CDR2 SQIVND (reference sequence). CDR3 sequence: CASSILEGGNEQFF. The CDR3 DNA is TGTGCCAGTAGTATACTAGAGGGTGGAAATGAGCAGTTCTTC.

The chain recombines TRBV4-1 with TRBJ1-5; unclear D gene. Germline V gives CDR1 MGHRA, CDR2 YSYEKL. CDR3 length: 13 amino acids. Deletions cut 0 bases from V and 11 bases from J, with 11 bases between. Written as DNA, the CDR3 is TGCGCCAGCAGCCAAGAGCTTCGGGGAACCCAGCATTTT. Its protein is CASSQELRGTQHF.

The chain employs TRBV6-1 and TRBJ1-2; 7 bases are a match to TRBD1. CDR1 is MNHNS and CDR2 is SASEGT in the germline V gene. J gave up 3 bases and V 1 base, and 2 bases lay outside the gene matches. This CDR3 is built from 14 residues. The CDR3 coding sequence is TGTGCCAGCAGTGAAGGGCAGGGGGACTATGGCTACACCTTC. Residues: CASSEGQGDYGYTF.

V and J are TRBV6-5 and TRBJ2-5, with D uncertain. Germline values: CDR1 MNHEY, CDR2 SVGAGI. V dropped 3 bases and J dropped 3 bases, with 11 bases sitting between them. The CDR3 is 14 residues long. In nucleotides, the CDR3 is TGTGCCAGCAGTTATAGAGATTTCAAAGAGACCCAGTACTTC. Protein sequence: CASSYRDFKETQYF.

This clone was detected once. This chain connects TRBV5-1 to TRBJ2-3, with 10 nucleotides matching TRBD2. There are 16 residues in the CDR3. J gave up 3 bases and V 5 bases, and 9 bases lay outside the gene matches. Germline CDR1 SGHRS, CDR2 YFSETQ. The CDR3 region has the DNA TGCGCCAGCAGGCCAGGGGGGACTAGCGCTACAGATACGCAGTATTTT. It yields the protein CASRPGGTSATDTQYF.

J is TRBJ2-3 and V is TRBV30; no clear D gene. Trimming stripped 4 bases from V and 4 bases from J, with 9 bases between. CDR3 size: 12 residues. CDR1 GTSNPN and CDR2 SVGIG come from the germline V gene (reference sequence). This CDR3 is CAWTRSPDTQYF. The CDR3 nucleotides read TGTGCCTGGACTAGATCGCCAGATACGCAGTATTTT.

This sequence joins TRBV29-1 and TRBJ2-1; weak D call: TRBD2 (5 bases). The CDR3 sequence is 15 residues long. The ends were cut back, 3 bases at V and 8 bases at J, with 20 bases in the middle. The V gene's germline CDR1 is SQVTM and CDR2 ANQGSEA. The CDR3 is CSVDSRGMGLDEQFF. The CDR3 bases are TGCAGCGTTGACTCGAGAGGGATGGGTTTGGATGAGCAGTTCTTC.

The chain couples TRBV9 to TRBJ2-3; TRBD1 agrees at 8 bases. Germline CDR1 and CDR2: SGDLS and YYNGEE. The V gene end was trimmed by 0 bases and the J gene end by 2 bases; junction bases not matched to a gene: 8. This CDR3 spans 17 amino acids. CDR3 loop: CASSVGGRGRSTDTQYF. In nucleotides, the CDR3 is TGTGCCAGCAGCGTAGGAGGCAGGGGGCGTTCCACAGATACGCAGTATTTT.

The chain combines TRBV5-4 with TRBJ2-3; D gene ambiguous. Trimming took off 4 bases at V and 3 bases at J, with 9 bases between the two ends. The V gene's germline CDR1 is SGHNT and CDR2 YYREEE (reference sequence). The CDR3 is made up of 13 amino acids. The CDR3 protein is CASSTSITDTQYF. CDR3 bases: TGTGCCAGCAGCACCTCTATAACAGATACGCAGTATTTT.

The chain couples TRBV28 to TRBJ2-2; TRBD2 matches 7 bases. In germline, CDR1 is MDHEN, CDR2 SYDVKM. The CDR3 is 15 amino acids. The V and J ends lost 3 bases and 7 bases, in that order; junction bases with no gene match: 8. The CDR3 bases are TGTGCCAGCAGTTTGGCCCTTGGGGAGGGCGGGGAGCTGTTTTTT. Translated: CASSLALGEGGELFF.

The rearrangement uses TRBV15 and TRBJ2-1; D not resolved. The V gene's germline CDR1 is LNHNV and CDR2 YYDKDF (reference sequence). Deletions cut 6 bases from V and 8 bases from J, with 14 bases between. CDR3 size: 13 residues. In nucleotides, the CDR3 is TGTGCCACCAGGAGTCCGGGTGGGTATGAGCAGTTCTTC. Residues: CATRSPGGYEQFF. Variable domain in full (rest from reference TRBV15 and TRBJ2-1): DAMVIQNPRYQVTQFGKPVTLSCSQTLNHNVMYWYQQKSSQAPKLLFHYYDKDFNNEADTPDNFQSRRPNTSFCFLDIRSPGLGDTAMYLCATRSPGGYEQFFGPGTRLTVL.

The V and J genes are TRBV30 and TRBJ2-3; possibly TRBD2 for D (6 bases). The CDR3 is made up of 15 amino acids. V was pared by 0 bases and J by 3 bases, with 13 bases between. Germline V gene data show CDR1 as GTSNPN and CDR2 as SVGIG (reference sequence). The CDR3 DNA follows: TGTGCCTGGAGTGTAGGTAGCGGTTTGACAGATACGCAGTATTTT. Protein: CAWSVGSGLTDTQYF.

The chain links TRBV3-1 (or the pseudogene TRBV3-2) to TRBJ1-1; 7 positions match TRBD1. The CDR3 has 13 amino acids. Trimming removed 7 bases from V and 4 bases from J; junction bases left unmatched: 6. The germline CDR1 and CDR2 sequences are LGHDT and YNNKEL (reference sequence). CDR3 region: CASTHRGATEAFF. The CDR3 region has the DNA TGTGCCAGCACTCACAGGGGTGCCACTGAAGCTTTCTTT.

This chain joins TRBV5-4 and TRBJ2-1, with 7 bases matching TRBD2. Germline CDR1 SGHNT, CDR2 YYREEE (reference sequence). The CDR3 runs 18 residues. Losses at the gene ends were 2 bases for V and 4 bases for J; bases not matched to a gene: 15. The CDR3 spells CASSLQRGPQGVYNEQFF. CDR3 sequence (DNA): TGTGCCAGCAGCTTACAGCGGGGCCCGCAAGGGGTTTACAATGAGCAGTTCTTC.

V is TRBV10-3 and J is TRBJ1-3; 8 bases are a match to TRBD1. Germline CDR1 is ENHRY and CDR2 is SYGVKD. Germline trimming cut 6 bases from V and 2 bases from J; bases unmatched to any gene: 3. The CDR3 runs 14 residues. CDR3 coding DNA: TGTGCCATCAGGGGACAGGCCACTGGAAACACCATATATTTT. It translates to CAIRGQATGNTIYF.

The chain uses TRBV6-5 and TRBJ1-1; D is unresolved. The CDR3 covers 13 residues. Deletions cut 5 bases from V and 3 bases from J, with 10 bases between. In germline, CDR1 is MNHEY, CDR2 SVGAGI. Written as DNA, the CDR3 is TGTGCCAGCAGTACCCCCGGGGACACTGAAGCTTTCTTT. This sequence encodes CASSTPGDTEAFF.

The rearrangement joins TRBV4-1 to TRBJ2-3; D is possibly TRBD1 (7 bases). The ends were cut back, 2 bases at V and 3 bases at J, with 15 bases in the middle. The CDR3 has 16 residues. The germline gives CDR1 MGHRA, CDR2 YSYEKL. The CDR3 reads CASSQRETGRTDTQYF. The CDR3 region has the DNA TGCGCCAGCAGCCAAAGAGAGACAGGGAGGACAGATACGCAGTATTTT.